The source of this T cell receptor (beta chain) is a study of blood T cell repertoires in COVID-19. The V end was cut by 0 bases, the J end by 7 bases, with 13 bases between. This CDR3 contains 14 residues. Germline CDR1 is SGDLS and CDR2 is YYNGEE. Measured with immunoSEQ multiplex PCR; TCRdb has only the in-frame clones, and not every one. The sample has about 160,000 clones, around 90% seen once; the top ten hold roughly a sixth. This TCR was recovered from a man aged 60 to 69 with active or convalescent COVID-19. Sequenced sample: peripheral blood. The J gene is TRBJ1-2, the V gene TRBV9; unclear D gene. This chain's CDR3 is CASSVGVGSGGYTF. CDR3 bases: TGTGCCAGCAGCGTAGGGGTCGGGAGCGGTGGCTACACCTTC.